The 4 T cell receptor beta chains below come from one sample, sequenced in a study of PD-1 blockade in classical Hodgkin lymphoma (dated by TCRdb to 2020 to 2021). The intended sense of this specimen's time point label: cycle 2 day 1 (C2D1) of nivolumab. All trial patients had relapsed after autologous stem cell transplantation, with cohorts A, B and C differing in prior brentuximab vedotin exposure. The library was built by means of the immunoSEQ multiplex PCR assay. What TCRdb holds here is the immuneACCESS table cut down to in-frame rearrangements. Part of the clones is not present; checked against another copy, under half of the missing clones reflect an unresolved V gene, and the others are unexplained. This sample lists over 15,000 clones; approximately 83% were detected once. Clones ranked in the top ten supply roughly 34% of the sample. The sample consisted of peripheral blood mononuclear cells (PBMCs), taken before the second cycle of nivolumab. Receptor source: a human donor with classical Hodgkin lymphoma.

By sample share, this clone is medium-sized (0.01 to 0.1%). The genes are TRBV4-2 and TRBJ1-4; no clear D gene. The CDR3 has 15 residues. Germline V CDR1 and CDR2: LGHNA, YNFKEQ. Trimming removed 2 bases from V and 0 bases from J, with 7 bases in between. CDR3 in DNA: TGTGCCAGCAGCCAACCGGGAGCAACTAATGAAAAACTGTTTTTT. The encoded protein is CASSQPGATNEKLFF.

V is TRBV7-9 and J is TRBJ1-5, with TRBD1 matching 7 bases. Trimming took 5 bases from V and 5 from J; bases not matched to a gene: 9. CDR1 is SEHNR, CDR2 FQNEAQ, per germline (reference sequence). The CDR3 has 15 residues. The CDR3, as DNA: TGTGCCAGCAGCATTGCCTCCAGGGGGGATCAGCCCCAGCATTTT. Its translation is CASSIASRGDQPQHF.

CDR3 residues: CAWRVAGAIEQFF. In DNA, the CDR3 is TGTGCCTGGAGAGTAGCGGGAGCGATCGAGCAGTTCTTC. This chain links TRBV30 with TRBJ2-1; 9 nucleotides agree with TRBD2. Germline CDR1 GTSNPN, CDR2 SVGIG (reference sequence). V dropped 3 bases and J dropped 10; count of bases not matched to a gene: 7. The CDR3 has 13 residues.

This clone is deemed medium-sized. CDR3 coding DNA: TGTGCCTGGAAGGAGGGGGACCCCGGGCCCTTGAACACTGAAGCTTTCTTT. This codes for CAWKEGDPGPLNTEAFF. The genes are TRBV30 and TRBJ1-1; weak D call: TRBD1 (6 bases). V was clipped by 4 bases and J by 0 bases, with 21 bases between them. Germline values: CDR1 GTSNPN, CDR2 SVGIG (reference sequence). The length of the CDR3 is 17 residues.